Each of the 17 T cell receptor beta chains below was sequenced from the same sample in a study of CD8 T cells in Susac syndrome. An amount of RNA that ranged from about 0.45 to 1 ug was reverse transcribed with random hexamers. From the immunoSEQ multiplex PCR reads, TCRdb called clonotypes with MiXCR, one entry per CDR3 protein. The sample lists some 120,000 distinct CDR3 sequences; around 94% were seen once. The sequencing input was CD4+ T cells from PBMCs. These receptors all come from a human donor in good health.

This rearrangement joins TRBV11-3 to TRBJ2-7, with D possibly being TRBD2 (5 bases). The length of the CDR3 is 12 residues. The germline V gene has CDR1 SGHNT and CDR2 YENEEA. Trimming took 3 bases from V and 7 from J, leaving 10 bases between them. The CDR3 DNA sequence: TGTGCCAGCAGCTTTGAGGGTCGGGAGCAGTACTTC. It specifies CASSFEGREQYF.

V is TRBV7-9 and J is TRBJ2-6; D might be TRBD2 (6 bases). The germline V and J ends were trimmed by 8 bases and 2 bases, with 13 bases remaining between them. This CDR3 has 15 residues. The germline V gene encodes CDR1 SEHNR and CDR2 FQNEAQ (reference sequence). As DNA, the CDR3 is TGTGCCAGCGAGGAGGAGGGCGCTGGGGCCAACGTCCTGACTTTC. Amino acids: CASEEEGAGANVLTF.

The rearrangement links TRBV5-6 to TRBJ1-2; D not resolved. Trimming took 1 base from V and 2 from J, leaving 9 bases between them. This CDR3 is built from 14 residues. Germline V gives CDR1 SGHDT, CDR2 YYEEEE. The CDR3 reads CASSLWWQNYGYTF. The CDR3 DNA sequence: TGTGCCAGCAGCTTGTGGTGGCAAAACTATGGCTACACCTTC.

The gene calls are TRBV10-3 and TRBJ2-5, with no clear D. V was shortened by 3 bases and J by 1 base, with 9 bases between the two germline ends. The CDR3 spans 14 residues. In germline, CDR1 is ENHRY, CDR2 SYGVKD. The CDR3 region is CAISDKGSQETQYF. As DNA, the CDR3 is TGTGCCATCAGTGACAAAGGTAGCCAAGAGACCCAGTACTTC.

This rearrangement joins TRBV27 to TRBJ2-3; 8 positions agree with TRBD2. Germline V lookup: CDR1 MNHEY, CDR2 SMNVEV (reference sequence). Trimming cost V 2 bases and J 2 bases; bases outside gene matches: 6. This CDR3 is 16 amino acids long. CDR3 in DNA: TGTGCCAGCAGTTTACTAGCGGGCGACCACACAGATACGCAGTATTTT. Its protein is CASSLLAGDHTDTQYF.

J is TRBJ1-3 and V is TRBV20-1; 7 bases line up with TRBD1. Germline V gene data show CDR1 as DFQATT and CDR2 as SNEGSKA (reference sequence). The CDR3 consists of 14 residues. Trimming at V came to 3 bases and at J to 8 bases, leaving 10 bases not matched to a gene. The CDR3 spells CSASQGQGGHTIYF. The CDR3 bases are TGCAGTGCTAGTCAAGGGCAGGGGGGGCACACCATATATTTT.

This chain uses TRBV19 with TRBJ2-7; TRBD1 is a possible D gene (5 bases). Germline V CDR1 and CDR2: LNHDA, SQIVND (reference sequence). V gave up 2 bases and J gave up 1 base, with 18 bases separating them. CDR3 length: 17 residues. In DNA, the CDR3 is TGTGCCAGTAGTATAAGGCAAGGCGGACACCGATCCTACGAGCAGTACTTC. This codes for CASSIRQGGHRSYEQYF.

The chain recombines TRBV27 with TRBJ1-1; 8 positions match TRBD1. The CDR3 loop spans 14 amino acids. Germline assignment: CDR1 MNHEY and CDR2 SMNVEV (reference sequence). The J segment lost 5 bases and the V segment lost 8 bases, leaving 10 bases of the junction unmatched. CDR3 sequence reads: CASSAQGAYTEAFF. The CDR3 DNA reads TGTGCCAGCTCTGCTCAGGGGGCTTATACTGAAGCTTTCTTT.

The genes are TRBV3-1 and TRBJ1-2; D gene ambiguous. This CDR3 has 15 amino acids. Germline V gene sequence: CDR1 LGHDT, CDR2 YNNKEL (reference sequence). V dropped 0 bases and J dropped 3 bases, with 11 bases sitting between them. CDR3 amino acids: CASSQDRGGDYGYTF. The CDR3 coding sequence is TGTGCCAGCAGCCAAGATCGGGGTGGGGACTATGGCTACACCTTC.

The J gene is TRBJ2-1, the V gene TRBV5-4; no clear D. Trimming took 4 bases from V and 4 from J, leaving 9 bases between them. CDR3 length equals 13 residues. The germline CDR1 and CDR2 sequences are SGHNT and YYREEE (reference sequence). The chain's CDR3 is CASSQEAYNEQFF. CDR3 DNA sequence: TGTGCCAGCAGCCAGGAAGCTTACAATGAGCAGTTCTTC. Using reference TRBV5-4 and TRBJ2-1 for the parts outside the CDR3, the full variable domain is ETGVTQSPTHLIKTRGQQVTLRCSSQSGHNTVSWYQQALGQGPQFIFQYYREEENGRGNFPPRFSGLQFPNYSSELNVNALELDDSALYLCASSQEAYNEQFFGPGTRLTVL.

The J gene is TRBJ2-1, the V gene TRBV25-1; D is perhaps TRBD2 (7 bases). Trimming cost V 3 bases and J 3 bases, with 15 bases left between them. This CDR3 has 16 residues. Germline V CDR1 and CDR2: MGHDK, SYGVNS. The CDR3 nucleotides are TGTGCCAGCAGTGACCCGGGGGGCGGGAGCTACAATGAGCAGTTCTTC. It encodes CASSDPGGGSYNEQFF.

This clonotype was recorded only once. The V call is TRBV2, the J call TRBJ2-3; 11 nucleotides agree with TRBD2. CDR1 is SNHLY, CDR2 FYNNEI, per germline. This CDR3 comprises 15 residues. With 1 base clipped from V and 4 bases from J, the junction kept 1 base outside the gene matches. The CDR3 loop reads CASSEGSGRADTQYF. CDR3 DNA: TGTGCCAGCAGTGAAGGTAGCGGGAGGGCAGATACGCAGTATTTT.

This chain links TRBV19 with TRBJ2-6; D unclear. The CDR3 contains 14 residues. The germline CDR1 and CDR2 sequences are LNHDA and SQIVND (reference sequence). V gave up 8 bases and J gave up 3 bases, with 11 bases separating them. DNA of the CDR3: TGTGCCAGTTCCGGGCCGGGTGGGGCCAACGTCCTGACTTTC. It translates to CASSGPGGANVLTF.

CDR3 residues: CASSGLSGPSYNEQFF. The CDR3 bases are TGTGCCAGCAGTGGACTGAGCGGACCCTCCTACAATGAGCAGTTCTTC. The J gene is TRBJ2-1, the V gene TRBV6-2 or TRBV6-3; D might be TRBD2 (5 bases). The germline V gene encodes CDR1 MNHEY and CDR2 SVGEGT. V dropped 5 bases and J dropped 0 bases, with 14 bases sitting between them. The CDR3 contains 16 residues.

This chain joins TRBV3-1 and TRBJ2-7; 9 nucleotides agree with TRBD2. Per the germline V gene, CDR1 is LGHDT and CDR2 is YNNKEL (reference sequence). V gave up 1 base and J gave up 0 bases; unmatched junction bases: 10. The CDR3 runs to 18 residues. The CDR3 loop reads CASSQGISSGRSSYEQYF. The CDR3 region has the DNA TGTGCCAGCAGCCAAGGGATCTCAAGCGGGAGGAGCTCCTACGAGCAGTACTTC.

This clonotype was picked up one time. V gene TRBV12-5 combines with J gene TRBJ2-3, with 11 bases identical to TRBD1. Trimming took 6 bases from V and 2 from J; bases not matched to a gene: 4. Germline V gene lookup returns CDR1 LGHNT and CDR2 FRNRAP. The length of the CDR3 is 15 residues. CDR3 nucleotide sequence: TGTGCTAGTGGACGGGACAGGGGGAACACAGATACGCAGTATTTT. It yields the protein CASGRDRGNTDTQYF. The full variable domain, its missing parts supplied by reference TRBV12-5 and TRBJ2-3, is DARVTQTPRHKVTEMGQEVTMRCQPILGHNTVFWYRQTMMQGLELLAYFRNRAPLDDSGMPKDRFSAEMPDATLATLKIQPSEPRDSAVYFCASGRDRGNTDTQYFGPGTRLTVL.

This chain uses TRBV19 with TRBJ1-1; D remains unclear. This CDR3 has 15 residues. Germline V lookup: CDR1 LNHDA, CDR2 SQIVND (reference sequence). V was pared by 2 bases and J by 4 bases, with 14 bases between. CDR3 sequence: CASSIHPRKGTEAFF. CDR3 sequence (DNA): TGTGCCAGTAGTATACACCCGAGAAAGGGCACTGAAGCTTTCTTT.